Listed here is a single T cell receptor (beta chain). Its antigen is not known. TCRdb reanalysed the 5' RACE reads using MiXCR and keeps one entry per CDR3 protein. The sample lists 470,000 or so distinct CDR3 sequences; roughly 25% were seen once. This specimen comes from a study of T-cell memory formation after mild COVID-19. The study's findings and limits: In pre-infection memory, a portion of responding clones appeared, which suggested that cross-reactive memory joined. Nothing confirmed that second-wave clones peaking on day 37 were specific for SARS-CoV-2. Clones that shrank (day 15 to 85) were balanced CD4/CD8, whereas later expanders leaned CD4+.

Germline lookup yields CDR1 DFQATT and CDR2 SNEGSKA (reference sequence). V was clipped by 6 bases and J by 2 bases, with 11 bases between them. CDR3 length: 13 amino acids. The receptor's source is an adult woman who had mild COVID-19 (a few samples of this study predate the infection). Cell type and time point are not known. The chain links TRBV20-1 to TRBJ1-3; possibly TRBD1 for D (6 bases). Sequenced material: PBMCs or a T cell subset sorted from them (not recorded which). This CDR3 reads CSARKGAGNTIYF. CDR3 bases: TGCAGTGCGAGAAAGGGGGCTGGAAACACCATATATTTT.